Below, one TCR beta chain is given with its context. Its antigen is unknown. The trim removed 4 bases at V and 3 bases at J, leaving 7 bases unmatched. The CDR3 length is 15 residues. Per the germline V gene, CDR1 is SGHDT and CDR2 is YYEEEE. The data originate from a study of cytomegalovirus exposure and HLA in healthy donors. Findings of the study overall: Cytomegalovirus-associated status was assigned to 164 TCR beta chains.

Primers: 60 Vbeta forward and 13 Jbeta reverse. Using immunoSEQ multiplex PCR, the repertoire was profiled, and TCRdb retains in-frame clones only, with some absent. Altogether about 170,000 clones are present, 80% to 90% being singletons, with the ten largest covering around 4.8%. The TCR originated in a girl under 18 in good health and CMV-seropositive. The rearrangement joins TRBV5-6 to TRBJ2-1; 7 bases are a match to TRBD1. Specimen: PBMCs. This chain's CDR3 is CASSQMGQSYNEQFF. DNA of the CDR3: TGTGCCAGCAGCCAGATGGGACAGAGCTACAATGAGCAGTTCTTC.